The sequence of this T cell receptor beta chain was determined in a study of T cell responses to AZD1222 COVID-19 vaccine. Regarding the study as a whole: Repertoires were obtained only post-peak T cell response.

Of note for this clone: No antigen is known for it.

Germline V gene lookup returns CDR1 SGDLS and CDR2 YYNGEE. This CDR3 contains 15 residues. V was clipped by 0 bases and J by 3 bases, with 12 bases between them. Data came from immunoSEQ multiplex PCR; TCRdb stores just in-frame clones and leaves some out. In total, the table holds around 150,000 clones. The source material was peripheral blood. The chain employs TRBV9 and TRBJ1-2; D unresolved. This receptor was identified in an adult in good health. CDR3 bases: TGTGCCAGCAGCGTAGGCCGACCGGGAGACTATGGCTACACCTTC. Translating it yields CASSVGRPGDYGYTF.